This TCR beta chain was retrieved from a study of early T cells in non-severe SARS-CoV-2 infection. V lost 6 bases and J lost 6, with 8 bases in between. The CDR3 covers 11 residues. Study observations and caveats: Matches to VDJdb favored anti-spike CD8 responses and missed private and CD4 specificities.

This clonotype was recorded at least ten times. The antigen remains undetermined. TCRdb reprocessed the 5' RACE reads with MiXCR, giving one entry per CDR3 protein. The sample consists of tens of thousands of distinct CDR3 sequences, just under 5% of them appearing once. The chain joins TRBV12-3 or TRBV12-4 to TRBJ1-1; maybe TRBD1 (6 bases). The sequence derives from an adult who was a healthcare worker with PCR-confirmed SARS-CoV-2 infection or an uninfected control (not recorded which). The sequenced sample consisted of whole blood. Written as DNA, the CDR3 is TGTGCCAGCAGCACAGGGCCTGAAGCTTTCTTT. It specifies CASSTGPEAFF.